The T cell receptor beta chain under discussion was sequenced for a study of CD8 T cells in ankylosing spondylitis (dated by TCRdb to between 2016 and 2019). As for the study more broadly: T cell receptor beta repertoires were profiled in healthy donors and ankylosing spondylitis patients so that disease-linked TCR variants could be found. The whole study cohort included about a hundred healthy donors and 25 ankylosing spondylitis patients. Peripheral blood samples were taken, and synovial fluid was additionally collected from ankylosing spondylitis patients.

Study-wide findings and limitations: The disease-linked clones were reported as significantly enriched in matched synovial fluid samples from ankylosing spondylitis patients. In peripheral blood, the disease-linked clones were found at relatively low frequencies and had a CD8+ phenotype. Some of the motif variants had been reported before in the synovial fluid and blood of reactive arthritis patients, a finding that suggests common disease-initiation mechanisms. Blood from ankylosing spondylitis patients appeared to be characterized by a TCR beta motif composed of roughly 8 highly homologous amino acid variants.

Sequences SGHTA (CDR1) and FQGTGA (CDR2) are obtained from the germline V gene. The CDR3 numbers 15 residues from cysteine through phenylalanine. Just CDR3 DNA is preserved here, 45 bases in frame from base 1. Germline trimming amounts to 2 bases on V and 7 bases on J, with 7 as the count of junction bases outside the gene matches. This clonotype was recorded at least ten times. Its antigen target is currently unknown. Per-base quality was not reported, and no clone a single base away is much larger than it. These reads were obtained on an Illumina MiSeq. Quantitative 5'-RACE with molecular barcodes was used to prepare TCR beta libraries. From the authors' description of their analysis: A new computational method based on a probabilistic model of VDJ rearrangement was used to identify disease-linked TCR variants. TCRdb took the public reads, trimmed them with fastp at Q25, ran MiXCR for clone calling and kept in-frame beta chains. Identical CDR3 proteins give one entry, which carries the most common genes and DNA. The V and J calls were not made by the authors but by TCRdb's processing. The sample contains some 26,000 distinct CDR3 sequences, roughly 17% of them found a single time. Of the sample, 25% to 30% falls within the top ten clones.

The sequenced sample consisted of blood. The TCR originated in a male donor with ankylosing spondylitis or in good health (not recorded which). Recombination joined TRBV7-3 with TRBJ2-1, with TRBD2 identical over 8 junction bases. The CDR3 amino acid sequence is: CASSLSSGRVNEQFF. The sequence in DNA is TGTGCCAGCAGCTTATCCAGCGGGAGAGTTAATGAGCAGTTCTTC.